The clone carrying this TCR beta chain was detected only a few times. The antigen is not known. In germline, CDR1 is MNHEY, CDR2 SVGAGI. This CDR3 has 16 amino acids. V shed 1 base and J 3 bases; nucleotides not matched to a gene: 6. A universal primer site was created by template switching, with the cDNA bearing unique molecular identifiers. One entry per CDR3 protein results from TCRdb running MiXCR on the 5' RACE reads. The sample holds about 250,000 distinct CDR3 sequences, approximately 6.8% seen once. This record comes from a study of identical twins. Study observations and caveats: Invariant T cells like MAIT and iNKT could partly confound the zero-insertion analyses. Findings came from cross-sectional statistics, without long-term follow-up of donors.

In addition, the sample was reused for a study of yellow fever vaccine responses in identical twins.

The chain uses TRBV6-5 and TRBJ2-1, with 7 bases identical to TRBD2. Sequenced sample: CD8+ T cells sorted from blood. The receptor's source is a young woman in good health. The DNA of the CDR3 is TGTGCCAGCAGTTACTACTGGGGGGAGGGCTACAATGAGCAGTTCTTC. Its translation: CASSYYWGEGYNEQFF.